A selection of T cell receptor beta chains follows, all from one sample in a study of shared clonotypes between healthy human individuals. Only in-frame clones appear in the TCRdb table, and some are missing; sequencing was by immunoSEQ multiplex PCR. The table includes around 1,900,000 clones, about 93% detected once. Sequencing input: naive CD8+ T cells from PBMCs. The source is a man aged 18 to 35 in good health. Some clones in this sample may be carry-over from other donors' samples. Each CDR3 is given with its conserved first and last residue. Fields, in order: V gene, J gene, D gene, CDR3 DNA, CDR3 protein. A D gene is named only where the DNA matches it firmly.

TRBV11-2	TRBJ1-2	NA	TGTGCCAGCAGCTTACCGGATGGCTACACCTTC	CASSLPDGYTF
TRBV29-1	TRBJ2-7	NA	TGCAGCGCGGGGGCCGGGGTCCCCCACGAGCAGTACTTC	CSAGAGVPHEQYF
TRBV28	TRBJ2-3	NA	TGTGCCAGCAGTGTGGGCCCAGATACGCAGTATTTT	CASSVGPDTQYF
TRBV7-9	TRBJ2-7	TRBD2	TGTGCCAGCAGGCCCGCGGGAGAGGGGCCCCGGGAGCAGTACTTC	CASRPAGEGPREQYF
TRBV27	TRBJ2-3	TRBD2	TGTGCCAGCAGTATTCTAGCGGGAGGGCCACCAGATACGCAGTATTTT	CASSILAGGPPDTQYF
TRBV4-2	TRBJ1-1	NA	TGTGCCAGCAGCCAACGCAGAGGTGGTTCGCAAAACACTGAAGCTTTCTTT	CASSQRRGGSQNTEAFF
TRBV7-9	TRBJ2-2	NA	TGTGCCAGCAGCCTCCGGCCCGGGGAGCTGTTTTTT	CASSLRPGELFF
TRBV29-1	TRBJ2-2	NA	TGCAGCGTCGCAACTAAGGGGTTTAACACCGGGGAGCTGTTTTTT	CSVATKGFNTGELFF
TRBV25-1	TRBJ1-5	NA	TGTGCCAGCAGTGAAATTACGGGCAATCAGCCCCAGCATTTT	CASSEITGNQPQHF
TRBV18	TRBJ2-1	NA	TGTGCCAGCTCACCACCGCCAGGGTATGAGCAGTTCTTC	CASSPPPGYEQFF
TRBV7-9	TRBJ1-2	TRBD1	TGTGCCAGCAGTCAAATTCACTTGGACAGGGATGACCCTTATGGCTACACCTTC	CASSQIHLDRDDPYGYTF
TRBV4-1	TRBJ1-5	NA	TGCGCCAGCAGCCCAACCCTTAACCCCGTGGACAGAGTATCCATCAGGCCCCAGCATTTT	CASSPTLNPVDRVSIRPQHF
TRBV11-2	TRBJ2-3	TRBD2	TGTGCCAGCAGCTTAGGGGGTCTCACTAGCGGAGACCCTACGCAGTATTTT	CASSLGGLTSGDPTQYF
TRBV7-2	TRBJ2-7	TRBD2	TGTGCCAGCAGCTTAGCGGGAGGGCCGAGAGAGCCATACGAGCAGTACTTC	CASSLAGGPREPYEQYF